Ten or more counts support the clone carrying this T cell receptor (beta chain). Used for diagnoses were clinical symptoms, serum thyroxine and TRAb, thyroid ultrasound and orbital computed tomography. Fresh 10 ml peripheral blood yielded PBMCs. It was RNA transcripts that yielded the amplified TCR beta CDR3 regions. An initial round of RT-PCR targeting the TCR CDR3 relied on the HTBI primer set. TCRdb recomputed calls from the multiplex PCR reads with MiXCR, one row per CDR3 protein. There are about 260,000 distinct CDR3 sequences in the sample; about 17% occur only once, and 28% lies in the top ten. These data are taken from a study of T cells in Graves' hyperthyroidism and ophthalmopathy. J gave up 4 bases and V 5 bases, and 11 bases lay outside the gene matches. The CDR3 contains 16 residues. The germline CDR1 and CDR2 sequences are LNHDA and SQIVND (reference sequence).

The TCR sequence derives from a young woman with Graves' ophthalmopathy. V usage is TRBV19 and J usage is TRBJ1-1; 9 nucleotides agree with TRBD1. Sequenced: blood. CDR3 loop: CASSPRSTGGVTEAFF. In DNA form, the CDR3 reads TGTGCCAGTAGTCCAAGATCGACAGGGGGGGTCACTGAAGCTTTCTTT. Combining the CDR3 with reference TRBV19 and TRBJ1-1 gives the whole variable domain DGGITQSPKYLFRKEGQNVTLSCEQNLNHDAMYWYRQDPGQGLRLIYYSQIVNDFQKGDIAEGYSVSREKKESFPLTVTSAQKNPTAFYLCASSPRSTGGVTEAFFGQGTRLTVV.